The 17 T cell receptor beta chains reported below all come from one sample, sequenced in a study of shared clonotypes between healthy human individuals. Measured with immunoSEQ multiplex PCR; TCRdb has only the in-frame clones, and not every one. This table holds about 1 million clones, around four fifths found once. The sample was memory CD4+ T cells sorted from blood. Noted subset: CD45RA-negative fraction. The source of these receptors is a man aged 18 to 30 in good health.

V is TRBV25-1 and J is TRBJ1-1; D may be TRBD1 (5 bases). Trimming cost V 6 bases and J 2 bases, with 19 bases left between them. CDR3 length: 16 residues. Germline CDR1 MGHDK, CDR2 SYGVNS. CDR3 region: CASSPPSAGLNTEAFF. The CDR3 nucleotides read TGTGCCAGCAGCCCCCCCTCTGCAGGGCTAAACACTGAAGCTTTCTTT.

The gene calls are TRBV11-3 and TRBJ2-7; 7 nucleotides agree with TRBD1. This CDR3 is 15 amino acids long. Germline trimming cut 1 base from V and 0 bases from J; bases unmatched to any gene: 3. The germline CDR1 and CDR2 sequences are SGHNT and YENEEA. The CDR3 DNA reads TGTGCCAGCAGCTTAGCCGGGACAGACTCCTACGAGCAGTACTTC. Residues: CASSLAGTDSYEQYF.

The V call is TRBV28, the J call TRBJ1-2, with D perhaps TRBD1 (6 bases). CDR3 length: 17 residues. V lost 4 bases to trimming and J lost 4 bases, with 22 bases between them. Germline-derived CDR1 and CDR2 are MDHEN and SYDVKM. The CDR3, as DNA: TGTGCCAGCAGTTCGGGGGGGGCTCTCGACAACGTCTATGGCTACACCTTC. Encoded protein: CASSSGGALDNVYGYTF.

The chain uses TRBV18 and TRBJ2-7, with D perhaps matching TRBD1 (6 bases). The V end lost 3 bases, the J end lost 6 bases, and 15 bases lay between the germline ends. The CDR3 covers 14 residues. Germline V gene data show CDR1 as KGHSH and CDR2 as LQKENI. The CDR3 protein is CASSPDPGASEQYF. CDR3 nucleotide sequence: TGTGCCAGCTCACCGGATCCAGGGGCGTCCGAGCAGTACTTC.

This clone was seen a few times. CDR3: CASSQEAAAVGNTIYF. The CDR3 bases are TGCGCCAGCAGCCAAGAGGCGGCGGCTGTAGGAAACACCATATATTTT. This sequence joins TRBV4-1 and TRBJ1-3; no definite D call. The CDR3 has 16 residues. Trimming stripped 0 bases from V and 4 bases from J, with 13 bases between. CDR1 and CDR2 from the germline V gene are MGHRA and YSYEKL.

This clone was detected once. The CDR3 here is CASSLVVGQGRNEQYF. CDR3 coding DNA: TGTGCCAGCAGCTTAGTAGTGGGACAGGGAAGGAACGAGCAGTACTTC. The chain is built from TRBV7-9 and TRBJ2-7; 9 bases fit TRBD1. V was pared by 1 base and J by 5 bases, with 9 bases of the junction left unmatched. The V gene's germline CDR1 is SEHNR and CDR2 FQNEAQ (reference sequence). This CDR3 is built from 16 residues.

The rearrangement links TRBV7-9 to TRBJ2-5; 11 positions agree with TRBD1. The J call may not be correct, given that the DNA end is closer to TRBJ2-7. CDR3 length: 15 residues. The germline gives CDR1 SEHNR, CDR2 FQNEAQ (reference sequence). CDR3 in DNA: TGTGCCAGCAGCACGGCGGGACAGGGGGCCTACGAGCAGTACTTC. Encoded protein: CASSTAGQGAYEQYF.

This chain uses TRBV6-5 with TRBJ2-2; the match to TRBD1 covers 8 bases. This CDR3 is built from 15 residues. Trimming removed 5 bases from V and 1 base from J; junction bases left unmatched: 3. Germline V gene lookup returns CDR1 MNHEY and CDR2 SVGAGI. This CDR3 is CASSLGQGNTGELFF. In DNA form, the CDR3 reads TGTGCCAGCAGTCTCGGACAGGGGAACACCGGGGAGCTGTTTTTT.

The chain employs TRBV27 and TRBJ2-3, with 7 bases aligning to TRBD2. CDR1 and CDR2 (germline): MNHEY, SMNVEV (reference sequence). The CDR3 covers 16 residues. With V trimmed by 10 bases and J by 2 bases, 15 bases remained unmatched. CDR3 in amino acids: CATPIRLAEFTDTQYF. CDR3 nucleotides: TGTGCCACCCCCATACGACTAGCCGAATTCACAGATACGCAGTATTTT.

The rearrangement links TRBV2 to TRBJ2-3, with D unresolved. This CDR3 has 15 amino acids. V gave up 5 bases and J gave up 5 bases, with 17 bases separating them. Germline assignment: CDR1 SNHLY and CDR2 FYNNEI. CDR3 region: CASSTLRSGIDTQYF. For the CDR3, the DNA is TGTGCCAGCAGTACGCTCCGATCGGGTATAGATACGCAGTATTTT.

In its sample, this clone was seen once. The gene calls are TRBV2 and TRBJ2-2, with D perhaps matching TRBD2 (6 bases). Trimming took 2 bases from V and 0 from J, leaving 10 bases between them. CDR3 size: 16 residues. Per the germline V gene, CDR1 is SNHLY and CDR2 is FYNNEI. The CDR3 sequence: CASSELGLTNTGELFF. In DNA form, the CDR3 reads TGTGCCAGCAGTGAACTTGGACTAACGAACACCGGGGAGCTGTTTTTT.

V and J are TRBV5-1 and TRBJ1-2; D possibly corresponds to TRBD1 (6 bases). V dropped 5 bases and J dropped 2 bases, with 19 bases sitting between them. The germline CDR1 and CDR2 sequences are SGHRS and YFSETQ. The CDR3 has 16 amino acids. DNA of the CDR3: TGCGCCAGCAGTCCCGTCCGGGGGGCTGCGAACTATGGCTACACCTTC. This encodes CASSPVRGAANYGYTF.

The chain carries TRBV5-1 and TRBJ2-1, with 7 bases matching TRBD1. The J segment lost 7 bases and the V segment lost 4 bases, leaving 14 bases of the junction unmatched. Germline V gives CDR1 SGHRS, CDR2 YFSETQ. The CDR3 consists of 16 residues. Written as DNA, the CDR3 is TGCGCCAGCAGCAGGGGTGAGGGGGCTTCTAGGAATGAGCAGTTCTTC. Translation: CASSRGEGASRNEQFF.

V is TRBV30 and J is TRBJ1-1; D possibly corresponds to TRBD1 (5 bases). V gave up 7 bases and J gave up 4 bases, with 13 bases separating them. CDR1 is GTSNPN, CDR2 SVGIG, per germline (reference sequence). The CDR3 covers 12 residues. Written as DNA, the CDR3 is TGTGCCTATGAATTGCAGGGCACTGAAGCTTTCTTT. Protein sequence: CAYELQGTEAFF. Full variable domain (outside the CDR3, taken from reference TRBV30 and TRBJ1-1): SQTIHQWPATLVQPVGSPLSLECTVEGTSNPNLYWYRQAAGRGLQLLFYSVGIGQISSEVPQNLSASRPQDRQFILSSKKLLLSDSGFYLCAYELQGTEAFFGQGTRLTVV.

The V gene is TRBV5-1, the J gene TRBJ1-6; 9 bases match TRBD1. V trimming: 4 bases; J trimming: 3 bases; junction bases outside the gene matches: 8. Germline CDR1 reads SGHRS; CDR2 reads YFSETQ. The CDR3 has 17 amino acids. CDR3 nucleotides: TGCGCCAGCAGCCCCCGGACAGGGGTGAACTATAATTCACCCCTCCACTTT. Translated, it gives CASSPRTGVNYNSPLHF.

This chain joins TRBV5-1 and TRBJ2-3; D uncertain. Looked up from germline, CDR1 is SGHRS and CDR2 is YFSETQ. The V end was cut by 0 bases, the J end by 1 base, with 6 bases between. The CDR3 is 14 residues long. CDR3: CASSLEVRTDTQYF. In DNA, the CDR3 is TGCGCCAGCAGCTTGGAAGTTCGCACAGATACGCAGTATTTT.

The chain recombines TRBV6-6 with TRBJ1-2, with D perhaps TRBD1 (5 bases). This CDR3 is built from 15 residues. CDR1 is MNHNY and CDR2 is SVGAGI in the germline V gene (reference sequence). V was trimmed by 5 bases and J by 10 bases, leaving 23 bases between them. The CDR3 coding sequence is TGTGCCAGCAGTCCTCAGACCGGGACCGCCTCATCCTACACCTTC. Translated, it gives CASSPQTGTASSYTF.